What follows are 30 T cell receptor beta chains derived from one specimen sequenced in a study of OX40 agonist ivuxolimab in advanced cancers. Only in-frame clones appear in the TCRdb table, and some are missing; sequencing was by immunoSEQ multiplex PCR. This sample has roughly 35,000 clones, with 80% to 85% found just once. The sequences come from CD4+ or CD8+ T cells sorted from blood, collected in a trial of the OX40 agonist ivuxolimab. These receptors all stem from an adult with an advanced solid tumor such as melanoma, head and neck, liver or kidney cancer.

This chain links TRBV18 with TRBJ1-3; maybe TRBD1 (5 bases). This CDR3 comprises 14 residues. CDR1 KGHSH and CDR2 LQKENI come from the germline V gene. V was trimmed by 3 bases and J by 0 bases, leaving 6 bases between them. CDR3 loop: CASSPDNSGNTIYF. The CDR3 bases are TGTGCCAGCTCACCGGACAACTCTGGAAACACCATATATTTT.

The chain carries TRBV30 and TRBJ1-3, with unresolved D. The ends were cut back, 0 bases at V and 0 bases at J, with 15 bases in the middle. In germline, CDR1 is GTSNPN, CDR2 SVGIG (reference sequence). This CDR3 contains 17 residues. CDR3 bases: TGTGCCTGGAGTGTAAGCCTGGTCCCATCCTCTGGAAACACCATATATTTT. This gives the protein CAWSVSLVPSSGNTIYF.

The rearrangement uses TRBV18 and TRBJ2-2, with D possibly TRBD2 on 5 matching bases. V shed 4 bases and J shed 5 bases, with 8 bases lying between them. Germline CDR1 KGHSH, CDR2 LQKENI. This CDR3 region has 13 residues. CDR3 bases: TGTGCCAGCTCACAAAGCGGTACCGGGGAGCTGTTTTTT. Translation gives CASSQSGTGELFF.

The rearrangement joins TRBV7-2 to TRBJ1-5, with 8 bases lining up with TRBD1. This CDR3 has 15 residues. J gave up 6 bases and V 5 bases, and 9 bases lay outside the gene matches. Germline assignment: CDR1 SGHTA and CDR2 FQGNSA. CDR3 sequence: CASSRNGQGGQPQHF. CDR3 nucleotide sequence: TGTGCCAGCAGCAGAAACGGACAGGGAGGTCAGCCCCAGCATTTT. The full variable domain, with the rest looked up from reference TRBV7-2 and TRBJ1-5, is GAGVSQSPSNKVTEKGKDVELRCDPISGHTALYWYRQSLGQGLEFLIYFQGNSAPDKSGLPSDRFSAERTGGSVSTLTIQRTQQEDSAVYLCASSRNGQGGQPQHFGDGTRLSIL.

This clone appeared a few times. J is TRBJ2-6 and V is TRBV13; D is unresolved. Germline V gives CDR1 PRHDT, CDR2 FYEKMQ (reference sequence). CDR3 length: 14 amino acids. Deletions cut 5 bases from V and 0 bases from J, with 5 bases between. This CDR3 is CASSTFSGANVLTF. Here the CDR3 DNA reads TGTGCCAGCAGCACTTTCTCTGGGGCCAACGTCCTGACTTTC.

This chain connects TRBV10-3 to TRBJ1-4; D ambiguous. The CDR3 totals 14 residues. CDR1 and CDR2 (germline): ENHRY, SYGVKD. The V end lost 2 bases, the J end lost 6 bases, and 10 bases lay between the germline ends. CDR3 sequence: CAISEVQQHEKLFF. DNA of the CDR3: TGTGCCATCAGTGAGGTACAACAACATGAAAAACTGTTTTTT.

This clone was picked up a small number of times. This rearrangement joins TRBV27 to TRBJ2-2; 8 nucleotides agree with TRBD2. The germline CDR1 and CDR2 sequences are MNHEY and SMNVEV (reference sequence). V gave up 3 bases and J gave up 5 bases; unmatched junction bases: 14. The CDR3 has 18 residues. CDR3 amino acids: CASSFSGVGGGRTGELFF. The CDR3 region has the DNA TGTGCCAGCAGTTTTTCTGGAGTCGGGGGGGGGCGGACCGGGGAGCTGTTTTTT.

The chain links TRBV4-3 to TRBJ2-7; the D call may be TRBD1 or TRBD2 (5 bases each). Trimming left V 2 bases short and J 7 bases short, with 18 bases between. The CDR3 is 15 amino acids. Germline V lookup: CDR1 LGHNA, CDR2 YSLEER. CDR3 nucleotides: TGCGCCAGCAGCCAAAATCCGACTTGGGGCGGGGAGCAGTACTTC. Translating it yields CASSQNPTWGGEQYF.

This chain connects TRBV5-8 to TRBJ2-7; weak D call: TRBD2 (7 bases). In germline, CDR1 is SGHTS, CDR2 YDEGEE. There are 14 residues in the CDR3. Trimming took off 4 bases at V and 5 bases at J, with 16 bases between the two ends. Here the CDR3 reads CASSLEGGADEQYF. The CDR3 DNA reads TGTGCCAGCAGCCTGGAGGGGGGGGCGGACGAGCAGTACTTC.

The sample holds one count of this clone. The rearrangement links TRBV5-1 to TRBJ2-5; 12 bases fit TRBD1. Germline V lookup: CDR1 SGHRS, CDR2 YFSETQ. The CDR3 has 16 amino acids. Trimming removed 0 bases from V and 5 bases from J; junction bases left unmatched: 5. The CDR3 nucleotides are TGCGCCAGCAGCTTGGCCGGGACAGGGGGCGCTGAGACCCAGTACTTC. Amino acids: CASSLAGTGGAETQYF.

This chain connects TRBV11-2 to TRBJ2-1; D remains ambiguous. V lost 5 bases, J lost 4 bases, and 12 bases lay in between. CDR1 and CDR2 (germline): SGHAT, FQNNGV. The CDR3 has 14 amino acids. CDR3 protein: CASSTHDWYNEQFF. DNA for the CDR3: TGTGCCAGCAGCACTCACGACTGGTACAATGAGCAGTTCTTC.

This chain joins TRBV5-1 and TRBJ2-7; TRBD2 aligns across 14 bases. The CDR3 contains 14 residues. The germline V gene encodes CDR1 SGHRS and CDR2 YFSETQ. The V segment lost 4 bases and the J segment 5 bases; nucleotides outside the gene matches: 2. This CDR3 is CASSPGLAGDEQYF. The DNA of the CDR3 is TGCGCCAGCAGCCCGGGACTAGCGGGAGACGAGCAGTACTTC.

This clone was counted once. Within the sample, other DNA sequences also encode this same CDR3. This rearrangement joins TRBV5-1 to TRBJ1-6, with D perhaps TRBD1 (6 bases). Germline loops: CDR1 SGHRS, CDR2 YFSETQ. CDR3 size: 15 residues. V shed 1 base and J shed 16 bases, with 21 bases lying between them. The CDR3 DNA reads TGCGCCAGCAGCTTGACAGGGCAACCTACTCCCCAACTCCACTTT. The encoded protein is CASSLTGQPTPQLHF.

The V call is TRBV4-2, the J call TRBJ1-3, with 9 bases aligning to TRBD1. V dropped 3 bases and J dropped 4; count of bases not matched to a gene: 4. The V gene's germline CDR1 is LGHNA and CDR2 YNFKEQ. The CDR3 is 15 amino acids. CDR3 region: CASSHDRGEGNTIYF. In nucleotides, the CDR3 is TGTGCCAGCAGCCACGACAGGGGGGAAGGAAACACCATATATTTT.

This clone was seen a few times. Germline and junction disagree at one end, which may indicate a read error. The chain recombines TRBV5-4 with TRBJ2-5, with D perhaps TRBD1 (6 bases). This CDR3 has 13 residues. Looked up from germline, CDR1 is SGHNT and CDR2 is YYREEE (reference sequence). CDR3 sequence: CASSLDSQETQYF. The CDR3 region has the DNA TGTGCCAGCAGTTTGGACAGCCAAGAGACCCAGTACTTC.

The chain recombines TRBV27 with TRBJ1-4, with D possibly matching TRBD1 (5 bases). Germline V gene lookup returns CDR1 MNHEY and CDR2 SMNVEV (reference sequence). The V end lost 8 bases, the J end lost 9 bases, and 16 bases lay between the germline ends. This CDR3 spans 13 amino acids. The CDR3 region has the DNA TGTGCCAGCTCGGAGGGACGGCCGAAAAAACTGTTTTTT. It encodes CASSEGRPKKLFF. The entire variable domain, with the rest obtained from reference TRBV27 and TRBJ1-4, is as follows: EAQVTQNPRYLITVTGKKLTVTCSQNMNHEYMSWYRQDPGLGLRQIYYSMNVEVTDKGDVPEGYKVSRKEKRNFPLILESPSPNQTSLYFCASSEGRPKKLFFGSGTQLSVL.

The V gene is TRBV4-2, the J gene TRBJ1-1; D is undetermined. Trimming took off 3 bases at V and 7 bases at J, with 9 bases between the two ends. CDR1 LGHNA and CDR2 YNFKEQ come from the germline V gene. This CDR3 is built from 12 residues. The CDR3 DNA is TGTGCCAGCAGCCAGTATGACCGTGAAGCTTTCTTT. Translation: CASSQYDREAFF.

V usage is TRBV12-5 and J usage is TRBJ2-1, with TRBD2 as a possible D gene (6 bases). V gave up 4 bases and J gave up 6 bases, with 13 bases separating them. CDR3 length: 14 amino acids. CDR1 and CDR2 (germline): LGHNT, FRNRAP. The CDR3 loop is CASGSPSVGNEQFF. The CDR3 DNA reads TGTGCTAGTGGTTCACCTAGCGTGGGCAATGAGCAGTTCTTC.

The chain recombines TRBV7-2 with TRBJ2-7; 11 nucleotides align to TRBD1. In germline, CDR1 is SGHTA, CDR2 FQGNSA. The CDR3 is 15 residues long. Losses at the gene ends were 4 bases for V and 3 bases for J; bases not matched to a gene: 5. The CDR3 spells CASSYRDRGDYEQYF. The CDR3 bases are TGTGCCAGCAGCTACCGGGACAGGGGGGACTACGAGCAGTACTTC.

This clone has only one observation. The chain uses TRBV28 and TRBJ1-2; a weak D match, TRBD1 (5 bases). Trimming stripped 3 bases from V and 1 base from J, with 15 bases between. CDR1 is MDHEN and CDR2 is SYDVKM in the germline V gene. CDR3 length equals 16 residues. DNA of the CDR3: TGTGCCAGCAGTTTTGTGGGGGGAAGGGATAACTATGGCTACACCTTC. Its translation is CASSFVGGRDNYGYTF.

The table lists this clone with a count of one. The gene calls are TRBV19 and TRBJ1-5; D gene uncertain. Trimming stripped 2 bases from V and 0 bases from J, with 11 bases between. The CDR3 totals 16 residues. From germline, CDR1 is LNHDA and CDR2 SQIVND (reference sequence). CDR3 protein: CASSIRQGYSNQPQHF. As DNA, the CDR3 is TGTGCCAGTAGTATACGACAAGGTTATAGCAATCAGCCCCAGCATTTT.

Only a few counts were recorded for this clone. The J gene is TRBJ2-2, the V gene TRBV28; a weak D match, TRBD1 (6 bases). Trimming shortened V by 2 bases and J by 3 bases, and 31 bases separated the two germline ends. The germline V gene has CDR1 MDHEN and CDR2 SYDVKM. CDR3 length: 22 residues. The CDR3, as DNA: TGTGCCAGCAGTTTAGAATGGGACATCCGGGCTAGGGACAAATTTTACACCGGGGAGCTGTTTTTT. It yields the protein CASSLEWDIRARDKFYTGELFF.

This clone was seen only a few times. The chain is built from TRBV11-3 and TRBJ2-7, with 9 bases that match TRBD2. The length of the CDR3 is 17 residues. V shed 3 bases, J shed 5 bases, and the junction held 14 bases outside the gene matches. The V gene's germline CDR1 is SGHNT and CDR2 YENEEA. The CDR3 loop reads CASSLGGMASGKDEQYF. The CDR3 DNA is TGTGCCAGCAGCTTGGGTGGGATGGCTAGCGGGAAGGACGAGCAGTACTTC.

As concerns this clone: In the same sample, other DNA sequences code for this CDR3. The rearrangement uses TRBV11-1 and TRBJ1-1, with D hard to call. The ends were cut back, 3 bases at V and 1 base at J, with 9 bases in the middle. Per germline, CDR1 SGHAT and CDR2 FQDESV (reference sequence). The CDR3 is 14 residues long. The CDR3 loop is CASSLEGSNTEAFF. The CDR3 DNA follows: TGTGCCAGCAGCTTGGAGGGATCGAACACTGAAGCTTTCTTT.

The rearrangement links TRBV15 to TRBJ2-2; possible D gene TRBD1, 6 bases. The length of the CDR3 is 15 residues. The ends were cut back, 4 bases at V and 5 bases at J, with 14 bases in the middle. Germline CDR1 and CDR2: LNHNV and YYDKDF (reference sequence). CDR3 coding DNA: TGTGCCACCAGCAAAACCGGGACAACTACCGGGGAGCTGTTTTTT. It specifies CATSKTGTTTGELFF.

The V and J genes are TRBV7-2 and TRBJ1-5, with D tentatively TRBD1 (5 bases). The germline V gene encodes CDR1 SGHTA and CDR2 FQGNSA. CDR3 length: 15 amino acids. Trimming left V 2 bases short and J 4 bases short, with 12 bases between. The CDR3 loop reads CASSLIGTENQPQHF. CDR3 bases: TGTGCCAGCAGCTTAATCGGGACGGAGAATCAGCCCCAGCATTTT.

The chain carries TRBV6-5 and TRBJ2-5; unclear D gene. The V end was cut by 5 bases, the J end by 5 bases, with 9 bases between. This CDR3 spans 12 amino acids. Germline CDR1 and CDR2: MNHEY and SVGAGI. This CDR3 is CASSRLGETQYF. For the CDR3, the DNA is TGTGCCAGCAGTCGCTTAGGGGAGACCCAGTACTTC.

The rearrangement links TRBV4-2 to TRBJ1-2; no reliable D call. Germline V gives CDR1 LGHNA, CDR2 YNFKEQ. This CDR3 spans 12 amino acids. V lost 1 base and J lost 8, with 8 bases in between. This CDR3 reads CASSQAEGGYTF. The CDR3 DNA reads as TGTGCCAGCAGCCAAGCCGAAGGGGGCTACACCTTC.

This CDR3 reads CASSPQPVNAGGLLDEQFF. The CDR3 coding sequence is TGTGCCAGCAGCCCACAACCCGTCAACGCGGGGGGGCTATTAGATGAGCAGTTCTTC. This chain connects TRBV9 to TRBJ2-1; 9 nucleotides agree with TRBD2. The CDR3 loop spans 19 amino acids. Germline-derived CDR1 and CDR2 are SGDLS and YYNGEE. V was pared by 4 bases and J by 8 bases, with 22 bases of the junction left unmatched.

The chain recombines TRBV5-1 with TRBJ2-5; no clear D gene. CDR1 is SGHRS and CDR2 is YFSETQ in the germline V gene. The CDR3 sequence is 13 residues long. V shed 4 bases and J shed 1 base, with 8 bases lying between them. The CDR3 sequence: CASSLQPQETQYF. The CDR3 nucleotides are TGCGCCAGCAGCCTACAACCCCAAGAGACCCAGTACTTC.